There are a few counts of the clone carrying this T cell receptor (beta chain). What it binds is not known. This entry is derived from a study of T cells after yellow fever vaccination. Study as a whole: Preparation of fractions with low cell numbers was performed using SMART-Seq v4 Ultra Low Input.

This CDR3 contains 11 residues. V lost 5 bases and J lost 13, with 12 bases in between. Germline values: CDR1 DFQATT, CDR2 SNEGSKA (reference sequence). Study results and caveats: Detected again after the booster were most primary-vaccination clones, at 96% CD4 and 80% to 90% CD8. Abundant clonotypes from the bulk population could get into FACS-sorted repertoires as contaminants.

TCRdb re-called the 5' RACE reads with MiXCR, one entry per CDR3 protein. This table holds nearly 350,000 distinct CDR3 sequences, roughly 8.6% found once. The material was PBMCs, obtained roughly 47 days after the first yellow fever vaccination. The J gene is TRBJ1-6, the V gene TRBV20-1; D not resolved. The source is a man aged 18-30 years who received the YFV17D yellow fever vaccine. Here the CDR3 reads CSAGRGNPLHF. CDR3 bases: TGCAGTGCTGGGCGGGGTAATCCCCTCCACTTT.